The source of this T cell receptor (beta chain) is a study of OX40 agonist ivuxolimab in advanced cancers. Regarding the study as a whole: With doses of 0.1-3.0 mg/kg, partial responders showed among the lowest clonal expansion.

Details on this clone: The antigen is unknown.

Germline V gene sequence: CDR1 SGHRS, CDR2 YFSETQ. Trimming stripped 0 bases from V and 7 bases from J, with 7 bases between. CDR3 length: 12 residues. The protocol was immunoSEQ multiplex PCR, while the TCRdb copy is restricted to in-frame clones and leaves out a portion. This table holds 30,000 to 40,000 clones, 70% to 85% found once. The sequences come from CD4+ or CD8+ T cells sorted from blood, collected in a trial of the OX40 agonist ivuxolimab. The receptor's source is an adult with an advanced solid tumor such as melanoma, head and neck, liver or kidney cancer. The chain employs TRBV5-1 and TRBJ1-1; D may be TRBD1 (5 bases). The CDR3 is CASSLEGVEAFF. The CDR3 coding sequence is TGCGCCAGCAGCTTGGAAGGGGTTGAAGCTTTCTTT.